The present TCR beta chain was sequenced within a study of shared clonotypes between healthy human individuals. Study information: CD4 naive cells filled three plates per donor, CD4 memory three, CD8 naive two and CD8 memory one. Study-level results: In this cohort, only blood was sampled, and tissue repertoires likely differ.

Naivety among CD8 cells was defined by CD45RO negativity and positive CCR7 selection, thereby excluding terminally differentiated effector memory CD45RA+ cells. V lost 5 bases and J lost 5, with 16 bases in between. This CDR3 has 14 residues. CDR1 and CDR2 from the germline V gene are SGHVS and FNYEAQ. On this clone: Its matching antigen is unknown.

Deep-level running was used for the assay. For each subset, genomic DNA was distributed in equal portions over several immunoSEQ plates. Profiling relied on immunoSEQ multiplex PCR, and the TCRdb table lists in-frame clones only, not all of them. The data show about 2.2 million clones, approximately 94% seen once. The sample was naive CD8+ T cells from PBMCs. The clonotype originates from a man aged 18 to 30 in good health. Some clones in this sample may be carry-over from other donors' samples. This chain connects TRBV7-6 to TRBJ2-7, with TRBD2 as a possible D gene (5 bases). CDR3 DNA: TGTGCCAGCAGCCGTCCAGGACTCTTAAACGAGCAGTACTTC. This codes for CASSRPGLLNEQYF.